Described below is a single TCR beta chain sequence and its context. What antigen it recognizes has not been identified. It has no much larger one-base neighbor in the sample; base qualities were not kept. This sample was included in a study of T cell changes during pregnancy in multiple sclerosis (dated by TCRdb to about 2019). With regard to the full study: The study examined how the T cell repertoire changed over the course of pregnancy in women with multiple sclerosis.

The library relied on the immunoSEQ multiplex PCR assay. TCRdb obtained this table from immuneACCESS and retained in-frame rearrangements with V and J assigned. These tables miss some clones; where compared with another copy, unresolved V genes account for less than half of the shortfall, and the remainder is unexplained. The sample table lists about 14,000 clones, more than 80% of them with a count of one. The leading ten clones occupy about 2.6% of the sample. This sequence was found in a female donor in good health, enrolled as a control in a pregnancy study. The starting material was peripheral blood, obtained in the second trimester of pregnancy.

CDR3 reads: CASSRGSAYEKLFF. The base sequence is TGTGCCAGCTCACGAGGGAGCGCATACGAAAAACTGTTTTTT. In this chain, TRBV18 is recombined with TRBJ1-4; the D gene lacks a confident call. Counted from cysteine to phenylalanine, this CDR3 has 14 amino acids. Only CDR3 DNA is held: 42 bases, read in frame from base 1. CDR1 and CDR2 were assigned from the germline V gene as KGHSH and LQKENI. Trimming costs V 4 bases and J 8 bases, and their ends lie 14 bases apart.